What follows are 16 T cell receptor beta chains derived from one specimen sequenced in a study of a mutant IDH1 vaccine in newly diagnosed glioma. Antigens of these TCRs are unknown. Time point described: week 5, during vaccination. The content of each vaccine dose was 300 ug of mutant IDH1 20-mer peptide, and topical imiquimod accompanied it. The method was immunoSEQ multiplex PCR; TCRdb's version includes in-frame clones alone and lacks a portion of them. The table shows around 42,000 clones, with approximately 85% occurring only once. The sequences come from PBMCs, collected from a glioma patient whose treatment included an IDH1 peptide vaccine. The receptors shown here come from a man aged 35-49 years with glioma.

This sequence joins TRBV19 and TRBJ2-1, with 8 bases identical to TRBD1. With V trimmed by 11 bases and J by 5 bases, 14 bases remained unmatched. CDR3 length: 15 amino acids. CDR1 and CDR2 (germline): LNHDA, SQIVND (reference sequence). In DNA form, the CDR3 reads TGTGCCGGCTCAACCGGGACAGGAGCAAACAATGAGCAGTTCTTC. Encoded protein: CAGSTGTGANNEQFF.

The J gene is TRBJ1-3, the V gene TRBV7-3; D not resolved. Trimming shortened V by 4 bases and J by 4 bases, and 8 bases separated the two germline ends. The CDR3 extends over 13 amino acids. Germline assignment: CDR1 SGHTA and CDR2 FQGTGA. This chain's CDR3 is CASSSSSGNTIYF. The DNA of the CDR3 is TGTGCCAGCAGCTCGAGCTCCGGAAACACCATATATTTT.

The rearrangement joins TRBV5-5 to TRBJ1-1, with D tentatively TRBD1 (6 bases). V lost 0 bases, J lost 0 bases, and 6 bases lay in between. The V gene's germline CDR1 is SGHKS and CDR2 YYEKEE (reference sequence). CDR3 length: 14 residues. The CDR3 loop is CASSLDRVNTEAFF. The DNA for the CDR3 is TGTGCCAGCAGCTTGGACAGGGTGAACACTGAAGCTTTCTTT. The full variable domain, in which reference TRBV5-5 and TRBJ1-1 provide the parts outside the CDR3, is DAGVTQSPTHLIKTRGQQVTLRCSPISGHKSVSWYQQVLGQGPQFIFQYYEKEERGRGNFPDRFSARQFPNYSSELNVNALLLGDSALYLCASSLDRVNTEAFFGQGTRLTVV.

This sequence joins TRBV28 and TRBJ2-7, with no clear D. CDR1 is MDHEN and CDR2 is SYDVKM in the germline V gene. The V end was cut by 6 bases, the J end by 6 bases, with 18 bases between. This CDR3 contains 14 residues. CDR3 DNA sequence: TGTGCCAGCAGGGATTCGACGAGGTTGGGCGAGCAGTACTTC. Protein sequence: CASRDSTRLGEQYF. Full variable domain (outside the CDR3, taken from reference TRBV28 and TRBJ2-7): DVKVTQSSRYLVKRTGEKVFLECVQDMDHENMFWYRQDPGLGLRLIYFSYDVKMKEKGDIPEGYSVSREKKERFSLILESASTNQTSMYLCASRDSTRLGEQYFGPGTRLTVT.

A single count supports this clone. The chain has TRBV19 and TRBJ1-3; 7 bases are shared with TRBD1. V was clipped by 9 bases and J by 4 bases; unmatched bases: 3. The CDR3 runs 12 residues. Germline assignment: CDR1 LNHDA and CDR2 SQIVND (reference sequence). The DNA of the CDR3 is TGTGCCAGCCGACAGGGAGGAAACACCATATATTTT. Translating gives CASRQGGNTIYF.

The V gene is TRBV15, the J gene TRBJ2-5, with a tentative D call TRBD2 (6 bases). Trimming took 3 bases from V and 5 from J, leaving 13 bases between them. This CDR3 comprises 14 residues. Germline V gives CDR1 LNHNV, CDR2 YYDKDF (reference sequence). CDR3 bases: TGTGCCACCAGCAGCGGGGGTCCGGGGGAGACCCAGTACTTC. Translating it yields CATSSGGPGETQYF.

The rearrangement uses TRBV20-1 and TRBJ2-1; unclear D gene. The CDR3 has 11 amino acids. Looked up from germline, CDR1 is DFQATT and CDR2 is SNEGSKA (reference sequence). With 3 bases removed from V and 12 bases from J, the gap between germline ends came to 12 bases. CDR3 sequence (DNA): TGCAGTGCTAGTCAAGGGAAAGGGCAGTTCTTC. Its protein product is CSASQGKGQFF.

The chain recombines TRBV5-1 with TRBJ2-1; 7 nucleotides align to TRBD2. CDR3 length: 16 amino acids. J gave up 8 bases and V 1 base, and 12 bases lay outside the gene matches. Germline V gives CDR1 SGHRS, CDR2 YFSETQ. CDR3 residues: CASSLKSSGILDEQFF. The CDR3 DNA reads as TGCGCCAGCAGCTTGAAGTCTAGCGGCATCTTAGATGAGCAGTTCTTC.

V and J are TRBV6-5 and TRBJ2-1, with TRBD2 matching 13 bases. Germline CDR1 is MNHEY and CDR2 is SVGAGI. V was clipped by 3 bases and J by 10 bases; unmatched bases: 9. This CDR3 is built from 16 residues. CDR3 bases: TGTGCCAGCAGTTATAGTGGACTAGCGGGAGCACAAGAGCAGTTCTTC. Translation: CASSYSGLAGAQEQFF.

The chain carries TRBV2 and TRBJ2-7, with D possibly TRBD2 on 5 matching bases. Per the germline V gene, CDR1 is SNHLY and CDR2 is FYNNEI. The CDR3 is 14 residues long. Trimming stripped 6 bases from V and 2 bases from J, with 14 bases between. The DNA of the CDR3 is TGTGCCAGCAGGGACTTCTCCCCTCCCTACGAGCAGTACTTC. Translating it yields CASRDFSPPYEQYF.

The chain has TRBV4-3 and TRBJ2-5, with D maybe TRBD1 (5 bases). Trimming left V 0 bases short and J 6 bases short, with 11 bases between. There are 14 residues in the CDR3. Per germline, CDR1 LGHNA and CDR2 YSLEER. The CDR3 sequence is CASSQDAREKTQYF. In nucleotides, the CDR3 is TGCGCCAGCAGCCAAGACGCCAGGGAAAAGACCCAGTACTTC.

The chain joins TRBV27 to TRBJ2-1, with D possibly matching TRBD1 (5 bases). V lost 4 bases and J lost 6, with 10 bases in between. The CDR3 sequence is 13 residues long. Germline loops: CDR1 MNHEY, CDR2 SMNVEV (reference sequence). CDR3 sequence (DNA): TGTGCCAGCAGTTGGACATATGGCAATGAGCAGTTCTTC. Protein: CASSWTYGNEQFF.

This clone came up a few times. This sequence joins TRBV6-5 and TRBJ1-1; no clear D gene. V lost 0 bases to trimming and J lost 5 bases, with 4 bases between them. Germline values: CDR1 MNHEY, CDR2 SVGAGI. This CDR3 spans 12 amino acids. CDR3 bases: TGTGCCAGCAGTTACTCGGTGACTGAAGCTTTCTTT. This translates into CASSYSVTEAFF.

The J gene is TRBJ2-5, the V gene TRBV7-2, with 7 bases fitting TRBD1. TRBJ2-7 matches the DNA end more closely, so the J call is doubtful. The CDR3 spans 13 residues. Germline values: CDR1 SGHTA, CDR2 FQGNSA. The CDR3 loop reads CASRWTGAYEQYF. The CDR3 DNA sequence: TGTGCCAGCAGATGGACAGGAGCGTACGAGCAGTACTTC.

The V and J genes are TRBV5-8 and TRBJ2-2; 8 bases map to TRBD1. The CDR3 loop spans 16 amino acids. The V and J ends lost 3 bases and 7 bases, in that order; junction bases with no gene match: 11. Germline V gene data show CDR1 as SGHTS and CDR2 as YDEGEE. This CDR3 reads CASSWGQVYGIGELFF. In DNA form, the CDR3 reads TGTGCCAGCAGCTGGGGACAGGTGTACGGGATCGGGGAGCTGTTTTTT.

The V gene is TRBV9, the J gene TRBJ2-1, with TRBD1 identical over 7 bases. Looked up from germline, CDR1 is SGDLS and CDR2 is YYNGEE. With 0 bases clipped from V and 7 bases from J, the junction kept 7 bases outside the gene matches. The CDR3 covers 15 residues. The CDR3: CASSVGRGRNNEQFF. DNA for the CDR3: TGTGCCAGCAGCGTAGGAAGGGGGCGAAATAATGAGCAGTTCTTC.